Below are 22 T cell receptor beta chains sequenced from a single sample in a study of cytomegalovirus exposure and HLA in healthy donors. Both 60 Vbeta primers and 13 Jbeta primers went into the PCR. TCRdb's table, derived via immunoSEQ multiplex PCR, lists solely in-frame clones and lacks some. The table lists some 200,000 clones, roughly 77% of them singletons, with approximately 0.39% in the top ten. The specimen was PBMCs. Receptors originate from a male donor in good health and CMV-seropositive.

The gene calls are TRBV6-5 and TRBJ2-5, with D maybe TRBD1 (5 bases). V was pared by 10 bases and J by 3 bases, with 15 bases between. The CDR3 sequence is 13 residues long. CDR1 MNHEY and CDR2 SVGAGI come from the germline V gene. The CDR3 DNA reads TGTGCCACCCGACCCCCAGGGAAAGAGACCCAGTACTTC. This codes for CATRPPGKETQYF.

The chain employs TRBV19 and TRBJ1-2; D unclear. The CDR3 covers 13 residues. V was trimmed by 3 bases and J by 6 bases, leaving 11 bases between them. From germline, CDR1 is LNHDA and CDR2 SQIVND (reference sequence). The chain's CDR3 is CASSITGIDGYTF. In DNA form, the CDR3 reads TGTGCCAGTAGTATCACGGGGATAGATGGCTACACCTTC.

The chain links TRBV2 to TRBJ2-3; no definite D call. Germline V lookup: CDR1 SNHLY, CDR2 FYNNEI. This CDR3 has 14 residues. V lost 11 bases and J lost 0, with 15 bases in between. In DNA, the CDR3 is TGTGCCGTAAGAGCTGTTTCTAGCACAGATACGCAGTATTTT. Amino acid sequence: CAVRAVSSTDTQYF.

The gene calls are TRBV5-5 and TRBJ2-7; 7 bases map to TRBD1. J was trimmed by 3 bases and V by 3 bases; bases with no gene match: 3. The CDR3 contains 13 residues. Germline V gene lookup returns CDR1 SGHKS and CDR2 YYEKEE (reference sequence). The CDR3 DNA sequence: TGTGCCAGCAGCTCTAGACAGGGCTACGAGCAGTACTTC. Encoded protein: CASSSRQGYEQYF.

The V and J genes are TRBV7-3 and TRBJ2-1; 9 nucleotides agree with TRBD2. The V and J ends lost 5 bases and 3 bases, in that order; junction bases with no gene match: 5. This CDR3 contains 15 residues. Germline V CDR1 and CDR2: SGHTA, FQGTGA. This CDR3 is CASSAQLAGYNEQFF. The CDR3 DNA reads as TGTGCCAGCAGCGCACAACTAGCGGGCTACAATGAGCAGTTCTTC.

This chain links TRBV11-2 with TRBJ2-1; 10 bases map to TRBD2. The CDR3 covers 16 residues. After removal of 0 bases from V and 8 bases from J, the junction contained 7 bases not matched to a gene. Germline V CDR1 and CDR2: SGHAT, FQNNGV. Here the CDR3 reads CASSLDWASGRHEQFF. CDR3 nucleotides: TGTGCCAGCAGCTTAGATTGGGCTAGCGGGAGACATGAGCAGTTCTTC.

The chain employs TRBV6-4 and TRBJ2-1, with 8 bases aligning to TRBD2. The germline gives CDR1 MRHNA, CDR2 SNTAGT. The CDR3 is made up of 16 amino acids. With 6 bases clipped from V and 7 bases from J, the junction kept 14 bases outside the gene matches. CDR3 DNA: TGTGCCAGCAGCAGTGTCGGGGGGGCTATGTTGAATGAGCAGTTCTTC. Translated: CASSSVGGAMLNEQFF.

The gene calls are TRBV7-9 and TRBJ2-5; 13 nucleotides line up with TRBD2. The CDR3 has 15 amino acids. CDR1 and CDR2 (germline): SEHNR, FQNEAQ (reference sequence). The J segment lost 2 bases and the V segment lost 7 bases, leaving 4 bases of the junction unmatched. The chain's CDR3 is CASNRLAGGQETQYF. In DNA, the CDR3 is TGTGCCAGCAACCGACTAGCGGGGGGACAAGAGACCCAGTACTTC.

The chain employs TRBV4-2 and TRBJ2-7; 10 nucleotides agree with TRBD2. J was trimmed by 2 bases and V by 4 bases; bases with no gene match: 8. The CDR3 is 16 amino acids. Germline CDR1 and CDR2: LGHNA and YNFKEQ. CDR3 sequence: CASSLAGGVTTYEQYF. DNA of the CDR3: TGTGCCAGCAGCCTAGCGGGAGGCGTCACAACCTACGAGCAGTACTTC.

This clone has a single count. The chain has TRBV15 and TRBJ1-2, with TRBD1 matching 7 bases. This CDR3 has 15 amino acids. Losses at the gene ends were 0 bases for V and 7 bases for J; bases not matched to a gene: 8. Per germline, CDR1 LNHNV and CDR2 YYDKDF (reference sequence). CDR3: CATSRDRGLESGYTF. The CDR3 DNA reads as TGTGCCACCAGCAGAGACAGGGGGTTAGAGAGTGGCTACACCTTC.

The chain combines TRBV2 with TRBJ2-5; TRBD1 agrees at 11 bases. Germline V gene sequence: CDR1 SNHLY, CDR2 FYNNEI. The CDR3 has 14 residues. V gave up 7 bases and J gave up 4 bases; unmatched junction bases: 5. DNA for the CDR3: TGTGCCAGCACCGAGGACAGGGGGCGAGAGACCCAGTACTTC. Protein sequence: CASTEDRGRETQYF.

The V gene is TRBV7-8, the J gene TRBJ1-4; TRBD1 aligns across 7 bases. The length of the CDR3 is 15 residues. Germline V gene lookup returns CDR1 SGHVS and CDR2 FQNEAQ. V gave up 5 bases and J gave up 4 bases; unmatched junction bases: 7. CDR3 sequence: CASSPRDRNNEKLFF. CDR3 in DNA: TGTGCCAGCAGCCCCAGGGACAGAAATAATGAAAAACTGTTTTTT.

The chain links TRBV4-3 to TRBJ2-7; perhaps TRBD1 as D (6 bases). Trimming removed 3 bases at V and 4 bases at J, with 16 bases between. CDR1 is LGHNA, CDR2 YSLEER, per germline. This CDR3 has 15 residues. CDR3 bases: TGCGCCAGCAGCCATACCATCAGGGGTGGGTACGAGCAGTACTTC. It encodes CASSHTIRGGYEQYF.

This clone showed up just a few times. The chain carries TRBV2 and TRBJ2-7; the match to TRBD1 covers 7 bases. Germline assignment: CDR1 SNHLY and CDR2 FYNNEI. V shed 5 bases and J 1 base; nucleotides not matched to a gene: 5. This CDR3 comprises 14 residues. CDR3 protein: CASSRQGDSYEQYF. The CDR3 coding sequence is TGTGCCAGCAGTCGACAGGGAGATTCCTACGAGCAGTACTTC.

The chain recombines TRBV2 with TRBJ2-3; D unresolved. Trimming left V 4 bases short and J 0 bases short, with 11 bases between. This CDR3 is built from 15 residues. Per germline, CDR1 SNHLY and CDR2 FYNNEI. CDR3 nucleotides: TGTGCCAGCAGTGTGAGGCCTGCTAGCACAGATACGCAGTATTTT. Its translation is CASSVRPASTDTQYF. Full variable domain (rest looked up from reference TRBV2 and TRBJ2-3): EPEVTQTPSHQVTQMGQEVILRCVPISNHLYFYWYRQILGQKVEFLVSFYNNEISEKSEIFDDQFSVERPDGSNFTLKIRSTKLEDSAMYFCASSVRPASTDTQYFGPGTRLTVL.

J is TRBJ1-1 and V is TRBV25-1, with D possibly being TRBD1 (6 bases). The CDR3 extends over 15 amino acids. Germline-derived CDR1 and CDR2 are MGHDK and SYGVNS. Trimming shortened V by 3 bases and J by 5 bases, and 16 bases separated the two germline ends. The CDR3 DNA is TGTGCCAGCAGTGACTCCCAGGGGTTCGGTACTGAAGCTTTCTTT. Its translation is CASSDSQGFGTEAFF.

The gene calls are TRBV7-9 and TRBJ1-1; D gene uncertain. This CDR3 has 15 amino acids. Germline V CDR1 and CDR2: SEHNR, FQNEAQ (reference sequence). Trimming took off 6 bases at V and 1 base at J, with 15 bases between the two ends. CDR3: CASRLNPTGNTEAFF. CDR3 nucleotide sequence: TGTGCCAGCAGATTAAACCCGACGGGGAACACTGAAGCTTTCTTT. The full variable domain, completed using reference TRBV7-9 and TRBJ1-1, is DTGVSQNPRHKITKRGQNVTFRCDPISEHNRLYWYRQTLGQGPEFLTYFQNEAQLEKSRLLSDRFSAERPKGSFSTLEIQRTEQGDSAMYLCASRLNPTGNTEAFFGQGTRLTVV.

V gene TRBV28 combines with J gene TRBJ1-2; 9 nucleotides align to TRBD1. CDR1 and CDR2 (germline): MDHEN, SYDVKM. The CDR3 is 14 residues long. Germline trimming cut 5 bases from V and 8 bases from J; bases unmatched to any gene: 9. The CDR3 coding sequence is TGTGCCAGCAGTCGCACACAGGGGGCCTGGGGCTACACCTTC. Protein: CASSRTQGAWGYTF.

The J gene is TRBJ2-5, the V gene TRBV5-6, with TRBD2 identical over 8 bases. The CDR3 has 16 amino acids. Germline assignment: CDR1 SGHDT and CDR2 YYEEEE. With V trimmed by 6 bases and J by 5 bases, 15 bases remained unmatched. This CDR3 is CASTVGAAGVLETQYF. The DNA for the CDR3 is TGTGCCAGCACCGTTGGTGCAGCGGGAGTATTGGAGACCCAGTACTTC. The full variable domain, completed using reference TRBV5-6 and TRBJ2-5, is DAGVTQSPTHLIKTRGQQVTLRCSPKSGHDTVSWYQQALGQGPQFIFQYYEEEERQRGNFPDRFSGHQFPNYSSELNVNALLLGDSALYLCASTVGAAGVLETQYFGPGTRLLVL.

The chain combines TRBV19 with TRBJ2-6; TRBD2 is a possible D gene (6 bases). The ends were cut back, 7 bases at V and 0 bases at J, with 13 bases in the middle. Germline V CDR1 and CDR2: LNHDA, SQIVND (reference sequence). This CDR3 contains 16 residues. In nucleotides, the CDR3 is TGTGCCAGTAAGGAGGGCCGGGTCTCTGGGGCCAACGTCCTGACTTTC. As protein: CASKEGRVSGANVLTF.

The chain combines TRBV4-3 with TRBJ1-5; a possible D gene is TRBD1 (6 bases). Trimming stripped 0 bases from V and 6 bases from J, with 12 bases between. The length of the CDR3 is 15 residues. Germline loops: CDR1 LGHNA, CDR2 YSLEER. The CDR3 nucleotides are TGCGCCAGCAGCCAAGAAACAGGGATGGGTCAGCCCCAGCATTTT. Its protein is CASSQETGMGQPQHF.

Note on this clone: Distinct nucleotide sequences in the sample also encode this CDR3. The chain employs TRBV5-1 and TRBJ2-5, with unresolved D. The V and J ends lost 0 bases and 4 bases respectively, with 4 bases between them. The length of the CDR3 is 12 residues. The germline V gene has CDR1 SGHRS and CDR2 YFSETQ. The CDR3 coding sequence is TGCGCCAGCAGCTTGGCCAGAGAGACCCAGTACTTC. Protein: CASSLARETQYF.